This T cell receptor beta chain was captured by sequencing in a study of T cells in tumors after PD-1 blockade. About the research overall: No patient had prior checkpoint blockade, systemic immunosuppression, or radiotherapy within 4 weeks. Daily vismodegib 150 mg continued in a subset of anti-PD-1-treated patients.

Trimming removed 6 bases from V and 0 bases from J, with 11 bases in between. Germline-derived CDR1 and CDR2 are KGHSH and LQKENI. CDR3 length: 15 residues. Assay used: immunoSEQ multiplex PCR; TCRdb lists only in-frame clones, some missing. The sample yields roughly 15,000 clones, more than 65% seen once. In this sample, this clone turned up once. Template: tumor biopsy or peripheral blood genomic DNA, roughly 550-6,500 ng per sample. This sequence was found in a human donor with basal cell carcinoma. The sequences come from PBMCs, collected after anti-PD-1 treatment. This rearrangement joins TRBV18 to TRBJ2-2; tentative D call: TRBD1 (7 bases). DNA for the CDR3: TGTGCCAGCTCGGAGGGGGCCCCGAACACCGGGGAGCTGTTTTTT. It specifies CASSEGAPNTGELFF.